The 21 T cell receptor beta chains listed next were all sequenced from one sample in a study of blood T cells in healthy people across ages. It was with a sample-barcoded 5' primer and a J-beta primer mix that a second PCR of about 6 to 11 cycles was run. TCRdb itself ran the 5' RACE reads through MiXCR, one entry per CDR3 protein. This sample yields 850,000 to 1,100,000 distinct CDR3 sequences, of which 35% to 40% are seen a single time; roughly 13% belongs to the top ten. The sequenced sample was blood. The source of these receptors is a young man in good health.

This clonotype showed up just once. V is TRBV7-2 and J is TRBJ1-4, with unresolved D. The germline V and J ends were trimmed by 0 bases and 4 bases, with 6 bases remaining between them. The germline V gene encodes CDR1 SGHTA and CDR2 FQGNSA. CDR3 length: 14 residues. This chain's CDR3 is CASSLATDNEKLFF. DNA for the CDR3: TGTGCCAGCAGCTTAGCGACTGATAATGAAAAACTGTTTTTT.

The chain is built from TRBV25-1 and TRBJ2-7, with D uncertain. This CDR3 region has 11 residues. Germline lookup yields CDR1 MGHDK and CDR2 SYGVNS. V was cut by 8 bases and J by 1 base, with 6 bases left in between. The CDR3 coding sequence is TGTGCCAGCCAACAGTCCTACGAGCAGTACTTC. Protein product: CASQQSYEQYF.

A remark on this clonotype: This may be a read error: a much more frequent sequence differs by one nucleotide. J is TRBJ2-7 and V is TRBV11-1, with 12 bases matching TRBD2. V shed 4 bases and J 7 bases; nucleotides not matched to a gene: 5. This CDR3 spans 14 amino acids. Germline V gene data show CDR1 as SGHAT and CDR2 as FQDESV (reference sequence). CDR3: CASSSSGGAGEQYF. CDR3 nucleotides: TGTGCCAGCAGCTCTAGCGGGGGGGCAGGTGAGCAGTACTTC. Complete variable domain (other parts from reference TRBV11-1 and TRBJ2-7): EAEVAQSPRYKITEKSQAVAFWCDPISGHATLYWYRQILGQGPELLVQFQDESVVDDSQLPKDRFSAERLKGVDSTLKIQPAELGDSAMYLCASSSSGGAGEQYFGPGTRLTVT.

The chain links TRBV7-8 to TRBJ1-1; D might be TRBD1 (6 bases). V was clipped by 1 base and J by 6 bases, with 15 bases between them. CDR3 length: 15 residues. Germline V gene data show CDR1 as SGHVS and CDR2 as FQNEAQ. CDR3 loop: CASSLGEGGSPEAFF. The DNA of the CDR3 is TGTGCCAGCAGCTTAGGTGAGGGGGGGAGTCCTGAAGCTTTCTTT.

With regard to this clonotype: An end of the junction differs from the germline gene, which may be a read error. CDR3 protein: CTSSLGRGTEAFF. CDR3 DNA sequence: TGTACCAGCAGCTTAGGCAGGGGCACTGAAGCTTTCTTT. The chain recombines TRBV11-2 with TRBJ1-1; TRBD1 is a possible D gene (6 bases). Germline V gives CDR1 SGHAT, CDR2 FQNNGV. The CDR3 runs 13 residues.

V gene TRBV28 combines with J gene TRBJ1-2; tentatively, D is TRBD1 (6 bases). CDR1 is MDHEN and CDR2 is SYDVKM in the germline V gene. Trimming cost V 7 bases and J 4 bases, with 19 bases left between them. The CDR3 runs to 15 residues. The CDR3 region is CASTKRQGIGYGYTF. CDR3 coding DNA: TGTGCCAGCACCAAGAGGCAGGGGATTGGCTATGGCTACACCTTC.

The CDR3 is CASSQGLTNQPQHF. CDR3 in DNA: TGCGCCAGCAGCCAAGGACTAACCAATCAGCCCCAGCATTTT. The V and J genes are TRBV4-1 and TRBJ1-5; D is unresolved. The CDR3 is 14 amino acids. Trimming shortened V by 1 base and J by 3 bases, and 7 bases separated the two germline ends. Germline loops: CDR1 MGHRA, CDR2 YSYEKL.

The gene calls are TRBV2 and TRBJ1-4; a possible D gene is TRBD1 (5 bases). Germline lookup yields CDR1 SNHLY and CDR2 FYNNEI. V gave up 7 bases and J gave up 8 bases, with 17 bases separating them. This CDR3 has 14 residues. CDR3 amino acids: CASKPGNAGEKLFF. Here the CDR3 DNA reads TGTGCCAGCAAGCCAGGGAATGCGGGGGAAAAACTGTTTTTT.

The rearrangement joins TRBV28 to TRBJ2-3, with TRBD1 as a possible D gene (7 bases). Germline V gives CDR1 MDHEN, CDR2 SYDVKM. CDR3 size: 15 residues. V lost 3 bases to trimming and J lost 4 bases, with 14 bases between them. The CDR3 sequence: CASSFPAGGSDTQYF. Written as DNA, the CDR3 is TGTGCCAGCAGTTTTCCGGCAGGGGGGTCAGATACGCAGTATTTT. Full variable domain (remainder filled in from reference TRBV28 and TRBJ2-3): DVKVTQSSRYLVKRTGEKVFLECVQDMDHENMFWYRQDPGLGLRLIYFSYDVKMKEKGDIPEGYSVSREKKERFSLILESASTNQTSMYLCASSFPAGGSDTQYFGPGTRLTVL.

This clonotype occurred a few times. V is TRBV10-3 and J is TRBJ2-3; the D gene could be TRBD1 or TRBD2 (6 bases each). This CDR3 has 12 amino acids. The V gene lost 10 bases and the J gene lost 2 bases, with 10 bases spanning the gap. Germline CDR1 is ENHRY and CDR2 is SYGVKD. The CDR3 protein is CATGGNTDTQYF. Here the CDR3 DNA reads TGTGCCACCGGGGGCAACACAGATACGCAGTATTTT.

The genes are TRBV20-1 and TRBJ1-1; 9 nucleotides match TRBD1. The V gene's germline CDR1 is DFQATT and CDR2 SNEGSKA (reference sequence). V shed 6 bases and J 1 base; nucleotides not matched to a gene: 3. This CDR3 is 13 amino acids long. The CDR3 DNA reads TGCAGTGCGTTGGGACAGGGGAACACTGAAGCTTTCTTT. Encoded protein: CSALGQGNTEAFF.

This clonotype was seen a few times. The chain combines TRBV21-1 with TRBJ1-2; the DNA was not used to check the table's D call, TRBD1. TRBV21-1 is an annotated pseudogene. CDR3 length: 15 residues. CDR3 bases: TGTGCCAGCAGAGCAAAGTCCCCTCGGGACTATGGCTACACCTTC. As protein: CASRAKSPRDYGYTF.

This clonotype was detected once. J is TRBJ1-4 and V is TRBV10-3, with TRBD1 identical over 9 bases. The CDR3 is 15 amino acids. Germline V gene data show CDR1 as ENHRY and CDR2 as SYGVKD. V dropped 6 bases and J dropped 5; count of bases not matched to a gene: 7. The CDR3 protein is CAISDRTGVNEKLFF. The CDR3 DNA sequence: TGTGCCATCAGCGATAGGACAGGGGTCAATGAAAAACTGTTTTTT.

This clonotype turned up a few times. The chain carries TRBV29-1 and TRBJ2-5; 7 bases match TRBD1. Germline V CDR1 and CDR2: SQVTM, ANQGSEA. V lost 6 bases, J lost 1 base, and 11 bases stayed unmatched. This CDR3 comprises 15 residues. CDR3 nucleotide sequence: TGCAGCGTGCATACAGGGGATCGACTCCAAGAGACCCAGTACTTC. Its protein is CSVHTGDRLQETQYF. The entire variable domain, with the rest obtained from reference TRBV29-1 and TRBJ2-5, is as follows: SAVISQKPSRDICQRGTSLTIQCQVDSQVTMMFWYRQQPGQSLTLIATANQGSEATYESGFVIDKFPISRPNLTFSTLTVSNMSPEDSSIYLCSVHTGDRLQETQYFGPGTRLLVL.

This clonotype was counted only a few times. The rearrangement joins TRBV27 to TRBJ2-7; D might be TRBD1 or TRBD2, each matching 5 bases. Germline CDR1 and CDR2: MNHEY and SMNVEV (reference sequence). The CDR3 sequence is 15 residues long. V shed 3 bases and J shed 2 bases, with 14 bases lying between them. The CDR3 region is CASSFSGTGPYEQYF. CDR3 nucleotides: TGTGCCAGCAGTTTTTCCGGGACGGGTCCCTACGAGCAGTACTTC.

The rearrangement links TRBV9 to TRBJ1-2, with D perhaps matching TRBD1 (6 bases). CDR1 is SGDLS and CDR2 is YYNGEE in the germline V gene. This CDR3 has 14 residues. Trimming removed 3 bases from V and 7 bases from J, with 16 bases in between. For the CDR3, the DNA is TGTGCCAGCAGCGCATACAGGGATACGGCTGGCTACACCTTC. Protein product: CASSAYRDTAGYTF. The entire variable domain, with the rest obtained from reference TRBV9 and TRBJ1-2, is as follows: DSGVTQTPKHLITATGQRVTLRCSPRSGDLSVYWYQQSLDQGLQFLIQYYNGEERAKGNILERFSAQQFPDLHSELNLSSLELGDSALYFCASSAYRDTAGYTFGSGTRLTVV.

This clonotype has only a few counts. The rearrangement uses TRBV14 and TRBJ2-2; no clear D. V lost 4 bases to trimming and J lost 5 bases, with 8 bases between them. The V gene's germline CDR1 is SGHDN and CDR2 FVKESK. This CDR3 is built from 13 residues. The CDR3 DNA sequence: TGTGCCAGCAGCCCGTTCGTTACCGGGGAGCTGTTTTTT. This translates into CASSPFVTGELFF.

Here the CDR3 reads CASSSIGRDTIYF. CDR3 bases: TGTGCCAGCAGTTCAATCGGTCGGGACACCATATATTTT. The J gene is TRBJ1-3, the V gene TRBV27; no clear D gene. Per the germline V gene, CDR1 is MNHEY and CDR2 is SMNVEV (reference sequence). The CDR3 has 13 amino acids. Trimming cost V 4 bases and J 8 bases, with 12 bases left between them.

The chain recombines TRBV20-1 with TRBJ1-3, with D unclear. Deletions cut 5 bases from V and 4 bases from J, with 15 bases between. Looked up from germline, CDR1 is DFQATT and CDR2 is SNEGSKA (reference sequence). CDR3 length equals 14 residues. CDR3 nucleotide sequence: TGCAGTGCTGACAAGGGTGGCCCCGGAAACACCATATATTTT. It translates to CSADKGGPGNTIYF.

The gene calls are TRBV7-9 and TRBJ1-2; D ambiguous. Looked up from germline, CDR1 is SEHNR and CDR2 is FQNEAQ (reference sequence). Trimming left V 5 bases short and J 3 bases short, with 13 bases between. The CDR3 spans 14 residues. This CDR3 reads CASSPRTDHYGYTF. Written as DNA, the CDR3 is TGTGCCAGCAGCCCTCGGACGGATCACTATGGCTACACCTTC.

This chain connects TRBV6-2 or TRBV6-3 to TRBJ1-2, with a weak D call TRBD1 (6 bases). The V end lost 6 bases, the J end lost 7 bases, and 24 bases lay between the germline ends. The CDR3 covers 16 residues. Germline assignment: CDR1 MNHEY and CDR2 SVGEGT. CDR3 nucleotide sequence: TGTGCCAGCAGCCCCGACAGGAGCATCTGGAGAGGTGGCTACACCTTC. Amino acid sequence: CASSPDRSIWRGGYTF.